Presented here are 12 T cell receptor beta chains from one specimen sequenced in a study of blood T cell repertoires in COVID-19. Clones were sequenced by immunoSEQ multiplex PCR, and TCRdb holds only the in-frame ones, with some missing. Altogether approximately 500,000 clones are present, 89% being singletons, with the ten largest covering roughly 0.92%. The specimen sequenced was peripheral blood. The receptors were sampled from a man younger than 35 with COVID-19, enrolled during active disease.

The genes are TRBV12-3 or TRBV12-4 and TRBJ2-5, with D possibly matching TRBD2 (6 bases). The V gene lost 6 bases and the J gene lost 4 bases, with 12 bases spanning the gap. This CDR3 has 13 residues. The CDR3 is CASRLEGPETQYF. The CDR3 nucleotides read TGTGCCAGCAGGCTGGAGGGGCCAGAGACCCAGTACTTC.

CDR3 nucleotides: TGTGCCAGCAGTCCCGACAGGATCTCCTACAATGAGCAGTTCTTC. Protein product: CASSPDRISYNEQFF. The V gene is TRBV28, the J gene TRBJ2-1; possibly TRBD1 for D (6 bases). Germline CDR1 reads MDHEN; CDR2 reads SYDVKM. The CDR3 is 15 amino acids. V shed 5 bases and J shed 0 bases, with 11 bases lying between them.

This clone was found once. The sample carries other DNA sequences with the same CDR3. The chain is built from TRBV4-1 and TRBJ2-7; 8 bases fit TRBD2. V lost 1 base, J lost 0 bases, and 2 bases stayed unmatched. The CDR3 covers 15 residues. Germline V gene data show CDR1 as MGHRA and CDR2 as YSYEKL. The CDR3 loop is CASSQASGPSYEQYF. In DNA, the CDR3 is TGCGCCAGCAGCCAAGCTAGCGGGCCCTCCTACGAGCAGTACTTC.

The chain links TRBV3-1 (or the pseudogene TRBV3-2) to TRBJ2-2; TRBD2 matches at 9 bases. The CDR3 is 16 amino acids. The ends lost 1 base at V and 7 bases at J; junction bases unmatched: 7. Germline values: CDR1 LGHDT, CDR2 YNNKEL (reference sequence). The CDR3 reads CASSQVSGGHGGELFF. Written as DNA, the CDR3 is TGTGCCAGCAGCCAAGTTAGCGGGGGTCACGGCGGGGAGCTGTTTTTT.

The rearrangement uses TRBV6-5 and TRBJ1-6, with TRBD1 matching over 8 bases. The CDR3 extends over 13 amino acids. J was trimmed by 6 bases and V by 6 bases; bases with no gene match: 1. CDR1 is MNHEY, CDR2 SVGAGI, per germline. The CDR3 protein is CASRDRANSPLHF. For the CDR3, the DNA is TGTGCCAGCAGGGACAGGGCTAATTCACCCCTCCACTTT.

In its sample, this clone was seen once. This chain links TRBV19 with TRBJ2-7; 9 bases are shared with TRBD2. The V gene's germline CDR1 is LNHDA and CDR2 SQIVND (reference sequence). The ends lost 3 bases at V and 5 bases at J; junction bases unmatched: 8. The CDR3 consists of 15 residues. The CDR3 loop is CASSIVSGSTHEQYF. Written as DNA, the CDR3 is TGTGCCAGTAGTATTGTTAGCGGGAGTACCCACGAGCAGTACTTC.

The gene calls are TRBV18 and TRBJ2-1; 9 bases fit TRBD2. This CDR3 contains 17 residues. Trimming removed 4 bases from V and 4 bases from J; junction bases left unmatched: 11. Germline V gives CDR1 KGHSH, CDR2 LQKENI. CDR3 nucleotide sequence: TGTGCCAGCTCACTAAATTGGAGACTAGCGGATTACAATGAGCAGTTCTTC. Its protein is CASSLNWRLADYNEQFF.

The V and J genes are TRBV7-9 and TRBJ2-7; TRBD2 matches at 14 bases. Germline CDR1 SEHNR, CDR2 FQNEAQ (reference sequence). With V trimmed by 5 bases and J by 7 bases, 7 bases remained unmatched. The CDR3 runs 15 residues. CDR3: CASSRSGLAGEEQYF. In DNA, the CDR3 is TGTGCCAGCAGCAGGTCGGGACTAGCGGGGGAAGAGCAGTACTTC.

The chain employs TRBV12-3 or TRBV12-4 and TRBJ2-3; TRBD2 is a possible D gene (5 bases). V was clipped by 7 bases and J by 1 base, with 9 bases between them. This CDR3 comprises 13 residues. The CDR3 DNA reads as TGTGCCAGCAAGGAGGAGGGCACAGATACGCAGTATTTT. Its protein product is CASKEEGTDTQYF.

The chain couples TRBV5-5 to TRBJ2-5, with D maybe TRBD1 (5 bases). Trimming cost V 4 bases and J 3 bases, with 10 bases left between them. The CDR3 totals 13 residues. The germline CDR1 and CDR2 sequences are SGHKS and YYEKEE (reference sequence). CDR3 coding DNA: TGTGCCAGCAGCCTGACAGTAGAAGAGACCCAGTACTTC. It yields the protein CASSLTVEETQYF.

The chain uses TRBV7-2 and TRBJ2-7, with D possibly being TRBD2 (6 bases). Trimming left V 5 bases short and J 2 bases short, with 10 bases between. Germline CDR1 and CDR2: SGHTA and FQGNSA. The CDR3 loop spans 13 amino acids. CDR3 residues: CASSPGTPYEQYF. The CDR3 nucleotides read TGTGCCAGCAGCCCCGGGACTCCCTACGAGCAGTACTTC.

This chain links TRBV4-1 with TRBJ1-2, with D perhaps TRBD1 (5 bases). CDR1 and CDR2 (germline): MGHRA, YSYEKL. With 2 bases removed from V and 5 bases from J, the gap between germline ends came to 12 bases. CDR3 size: 14 residues. The CDR3 is CASSQNPRGYGYTF. CDR3 sequence (DNA): TGCGCCAGCAGCCAAAATCCCCGGGGGTATGGCTACACCTTC.